This T cell receptor beta chain appears in the sequencing data of a study of cytomegalovirus exposure and HLA in healthy donors. This clone was seen a handful of times. Looked up from germline, CDR1 is MNHEY and CDR2 is SMNVEV (reference sequence). Trimming stripped 3 bases from V and 1 base from J, with 18 bases between. CDR3 length equals 17 residues. 13 Jbeta primers and 60 Vbeta primers were used for the PCR. Data came from immunoSEQ multiplex PCR; TCRdb stores just in-frame clones and leaves some out. Of approximately 160,000 clones listed, over 80% are singletons. This clonotype was sampled from a human donor in good health. The sample comprised PBMCs. The chain recombines TRBV27 with TRBJ2-5, with a weak D call TRBD1 (5 bases). Here the CDR3 reads CASSFQVDKGSQETQYF. The CDR3 bases are TGTGCCAGCAGTTTCCAAGTCGATAAGGGGTCCCAAGAGACCCAGTACTTC.